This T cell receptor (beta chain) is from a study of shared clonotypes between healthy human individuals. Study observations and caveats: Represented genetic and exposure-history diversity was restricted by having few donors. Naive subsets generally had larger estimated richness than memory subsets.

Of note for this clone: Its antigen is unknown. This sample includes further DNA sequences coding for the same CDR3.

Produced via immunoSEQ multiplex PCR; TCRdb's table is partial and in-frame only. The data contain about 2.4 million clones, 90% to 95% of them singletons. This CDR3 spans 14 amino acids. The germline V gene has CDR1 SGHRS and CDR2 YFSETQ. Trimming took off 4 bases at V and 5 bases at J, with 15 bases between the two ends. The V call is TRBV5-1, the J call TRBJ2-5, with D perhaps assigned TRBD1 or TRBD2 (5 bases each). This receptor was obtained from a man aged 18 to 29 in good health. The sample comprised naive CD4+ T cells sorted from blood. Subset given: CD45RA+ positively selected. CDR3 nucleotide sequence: TGCGCCAGCAGCATCGGGACCCCAAGGGAGACCCAGTACTTC. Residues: CASSIGTPRETQYF.